The table lists the clone carrying this T cell receptor (beta chain) with a few counts. Antigen specificity is unknown. CDR1 SGHKS and CDR2 YYEKEE come from the germline V gene (reference sequence). Trimming cost V 0 bases and J 8 bases, with 20 bases left between them. CDR3 size: 16 residues. The data belong to a study of a mutant IDH1 vaccine in newly diagnosed glioma. Turning to the study itself: First vaccine doses came 4-6 weeks after radiotherapy alone, or with temozolomide cycles. Previous treatment comprised radiotherapy, temozolomide, or both, mostly both.

The study, taken as a whole, reports: With respect to changes in top peripheral T cell clonotypes, pseudoprogression seemed unrelated.

This table comes from immunoSEQ multiplex PCR, and its TCRdb copy is limited to in-frame clones, with some not included. The sample yields tens of thousands of clones, roughly 70% seen once. Time point in this sample: week 47, end of study. Each vaccine dose was 300 ug of mutant IDH1 20-mer peptide, with topical imiquimod. At weeks 1, 3, 5, 7, 11, 15, 19 and 23, patients received a vaccination, eight in all. This chain links TRBV5-5 with TRBJ1-2; D possibly corresponds to TRBD1 (6 bases). Sample: PBMCs, taken from a glioma patient whose treatment included an IDH1 peptide vaccine. This TCR came from a man aged 40-49 years with glioma. The CDR3: CASSLGASRGREGYTF. The CDR3, as DNA: TGTGCCAGCAGCTTGGGGGCTTCCAGGGGACGTGAAGGCTACACCTTC.